The entry below gives a single T cell receptor beta chain sequence along with its context. This entry is derived from a study of blood T cell repertoires in COVID-19. Turning to the study itself: Sources were T cells, B-cell-depleted T cells, or PBMCs; the material itself was cDNA or gDNA.

The germline V gene encodes CDR1 MNHEY and CDR2 SVGAGI. The CDR3 is made up of 13 amino acids. Trimming cost V 6 bases and J 2 bases, with 10 bases left between them. Profiling relied on immunoSEQ multiplex PCR, and the TCRdb table lists in-frame clones only, not all of them. The table records about 170,000 clones, over 80% of them present only once. The V and J genes are TRBV6-5 and TRBJ1-2; D is undetermined. The TCR was taken from a woman aged 45-65 years with acute or convalescent COVID-19. Sample: peripheral blood. CDR3 nucleotide sequence: TGTGCCAGCAGGACAAGCCCCAACTATGGCTACACCTTC. Translating it yields CASRTSPNYGYTF.